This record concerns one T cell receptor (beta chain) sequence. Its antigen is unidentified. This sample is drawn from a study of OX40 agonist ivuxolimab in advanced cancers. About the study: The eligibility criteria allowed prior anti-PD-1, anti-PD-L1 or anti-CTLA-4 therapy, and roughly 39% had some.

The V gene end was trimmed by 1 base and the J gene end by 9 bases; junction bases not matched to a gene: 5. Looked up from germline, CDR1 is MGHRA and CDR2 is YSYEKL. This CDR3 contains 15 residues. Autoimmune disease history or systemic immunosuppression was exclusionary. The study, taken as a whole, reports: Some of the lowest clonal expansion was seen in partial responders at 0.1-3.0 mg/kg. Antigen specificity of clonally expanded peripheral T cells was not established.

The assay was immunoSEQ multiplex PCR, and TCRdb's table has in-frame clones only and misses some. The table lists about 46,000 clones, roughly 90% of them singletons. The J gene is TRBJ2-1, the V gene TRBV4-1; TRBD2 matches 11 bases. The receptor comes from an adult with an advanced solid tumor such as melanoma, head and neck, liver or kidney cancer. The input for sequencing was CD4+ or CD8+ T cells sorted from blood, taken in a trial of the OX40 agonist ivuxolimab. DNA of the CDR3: TGCGCCAGCAGCCAAGTCGTCACTAGCGGGGGTGAGCAGTTCTTC. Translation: CASSQVVTSGGEQFF.